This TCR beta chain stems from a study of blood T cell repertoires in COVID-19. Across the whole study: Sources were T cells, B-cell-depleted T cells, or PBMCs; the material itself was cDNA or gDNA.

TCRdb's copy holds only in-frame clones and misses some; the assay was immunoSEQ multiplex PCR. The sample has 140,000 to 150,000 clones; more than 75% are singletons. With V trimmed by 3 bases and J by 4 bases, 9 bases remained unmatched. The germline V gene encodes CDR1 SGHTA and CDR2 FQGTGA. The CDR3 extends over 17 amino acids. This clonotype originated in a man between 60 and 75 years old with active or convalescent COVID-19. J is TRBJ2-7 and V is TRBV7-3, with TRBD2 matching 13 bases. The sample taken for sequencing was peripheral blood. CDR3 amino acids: CASSFWTSGRIIYEQYF. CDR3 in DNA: TGTGCCAGCAGCTTCTGGACTAGCGGGAGAATTATTTACGAGCAGTACTTC.